This is a list of T cell receptor beta chains from one sample in a study of T cell changes during pregnancy in multiple sclerosis. The table came from immunoSEQ multiplex PCR; TCRdb's copy has only in-frame clones and leaves some out. The sample has over 25,000 clones; 75% to 95% are singletons. The sequenced sample was CD8+ T cells from peripheral blood mononuclear cells, obtained before pregnancy. The receptors shown here come from a female donor with multiple sclerosis, enrolled in a pregnancy study. Both conserved end residues are trimmed from each CDR3.

TRBV15,TRBJ2-1,ATSRDGQHNEQF
TRBV15,TRBJ2-7,ATSRVSSQGTSYEQY
TRBV4-3,TRBJ2-6,ASSQSPGGGANVLT
TRBV7-3,TRBJ2-1,ASSLGLAGGPSYNEQF
TRBV27,TRBJ2-3,ASSTPGGRDTQY
TRBV9,TRBJ2-4,ASSAGTGVVDIQY
TRBV9,TRBJ2-5,ASSAGGTGVSETQY
TRBV27,TRBJ2-3,ASNILATSTDTQY
TRBV7-6,TRBJ2-2,ASSDPRETPTGELF
TRBV21-1,TRBJ2-3,ASSKALGPPEY
TRBV7-9,TRBJ1-4,ASSSGVGNLF
TRBV5-8,TRBJ2-5,ASSPLEGIGETQY
TRBV15,TRBJ2-2,ATSRTSLTGELF
TRBV16,TRBJ1-1,ASSLQGDTYEAF
TRBV29-1,TRBJ2-7,SVRGGATYEQY
TRBV15,TRBJ2-5,ATSTDEKSDQETQY
TRBV29-1,TRBJ2-5,SVDPRGETQY
TRBV5-1,TRBJ2-1,ASSVGQGPYNEQF
TRBV10-3,TRBJ1-5,AIINRQGGQRYQPQH
TRBV7-9,TRBJ2-1,ASSSPANYYNEQF
TRBV9,TRBJ2-3,ASSVDGTGTDTQY
TRBV7-9,TRBJ2-5,ASSLGGVGAFY
TRBV7-9,TRBJ1-1,ASSDNNENTEAF
TRBV21-1,TRBJ2-7,ASSKEDRHRGQY
TRBV6-5,TRBJ2-3,ASSLLAGSADTQY
TRBV28,TRBJ2-7,ASSLRLVYEQY
TRBV7-9,TRBJ2-5,ASSAQVGQGTQETQY
TRBV4-1,TRBJ1-2,ASSQEWRREGYGYT
TRBV4-2,TRBJ2-2,ASSPLASGTESNTGELF
TRBV20-1,TRBJ2-7,SALTVGEQY
TRBV29-1,TRBJ1-2,SAPGQGITGYT
TRBV6-1,TRBJ1-1,ASSAGTYMNTEAF
TRBV19,TRBJ1-1,ASSTGPLMNTEAF
TRBV5-4,TRBJ2-3,ASSSPPYSTDTQY
TRBV29-1,TRBJ1-2,SVPWAGFGYT
TRBV5-6,TRBJ2-3,ASTPIRVTDTQY
TRBV6-1,TRBJ1-5,ASSEGVYRNQPQH
TRBV30,TRBJ2-7,AWSSGYEQY
TRBV6-4,TRBJ2-2,ASSASGGVAGELF
TRBV27,TRBJ2-5,ASSLTSGEETQY
TRBV5-6,TRBJ2-7,ASSGTAALSGSLYEQY
TRBV5-1,TRBJ2-1,ASSNEGEQF
TRBV28,TRBJ1-1,ASSLFTGGDTEAF
TRBV10-3,TRBJ1-2,AISGTEYGYT
TRBV29-1,TRBJ1-2,SFRHGDYGYT
TRBV4-1,TRBJ2-7,ASSQEITYEQY
TRBV28,TRBJ2-7,ASSEDRVSEQY
TRBV4-3,TRBJ2-7,ASSQGLAASSYEQY
TRBV27,TRBJ2-1,ASSFSSYALDEQF
TRBV27,TRBJ1-5,ASSLSPAAPQH
TRBV6-4,TRBJ2-5,ASSSREPETQY
TRBV11-2,TRBJ2-7,ASSLWTGASYEQY
TRBV5-6,TRBJ2-1,ASSLYTGAGEQF